The present entry profiles one TCR beta chain with its context. This clonotype was observed at least ten times. Its antigen specificity is not known. No clone much larger than this one lies a single base away; base qualities are absent. This record belongs to a study of glioma-infiltrating T cells (TCRdb year 2016). In terms of the full investigation: Glioma tissue, non-neoplastic brain tissue and matched peripheral blood mononuclear cells were used as sources from which TCR alpha- and beta-chain repertoires were sequenced. Three low-grade glioma patients, 7 to 9 primary glioblastoma patients and three non-glioma patients contributing non-neoplastic brain tissue were included in the paired cohort. To measure divergence between tissue and blood T-cell populations, each tissue-infiltrating repertoire was compared with the peripheral blood repertoire of the same patient.

The paper as a whole reports these results and caveats: Group comparisons were based on small numbers of patients: three non-neoplastic, three low-grade glioma and roughly 8 glioblastoma patients. Very few CDR3 sequences were found to be shared between tissue and blood, and this scarcity was attributed to high CDR3 diversity and limited sampling. VJ-independent divergence between tissue and blood was found to be below expectation in non-neoplastic patients but above expectation in all gliomas, particularly low-grade gliomas.

Reading from cysteine to phenylalanine, the CDR3 counts 12 amino acids. Only CDR3 DNA remains: 36 bases, in frame from the first base. Reading the germline V gene (reference sequence) gives CDR1 SEHNR and CDR2 FQNEAQ. Trimming removed 5 bases from V and 0 bases from J, leaving 5 bases between the germline ends. TCR alpha and beta CDR3 regions were amplified with the iRepertoire nested amplicon-rescue multiplex PCR (arm-PCR) platform from RNA. The input for one-step reverse transcription and amplification was 100-400 ng of tissue mRNA or PBMC total RNA. Following bead purification, Illumina adapters were added by a secondary multiplex PCR, and libraries between 200 and 400 bp were gel-purified. Demultiplexing relied on internal 6-nucleotide barcodes carried by the libraries. Libraries were sequenced on an Illumina MiSeq with 2x220 or 2x250 nucleotide paired-end reads. The study's own analysis went as follows. Paired reads were merged using FLASH 1.2.11 and aligned with BWA-MEM to the GRCh37 human genome, and TRA and TRB reads were then extracted. An IMGT-derived reference of cassette sequences and CDR3 motifs, with pseudogenes included, was used for V and J assignment. Three-frame translation of reads was performed, and productive CDR3s were defined as those with a C...FGXG motif and no stop codons. A clonotype was defined as a unique combination of a V-J cassette pair and a CDR3 amino acid sequence. Hamming distance filtering was applied to reads, with thresholds set by the sequence error rate of each sample in mapped regions. TCRdb reanalyzed the raw reads on its own, using fastp at Q25 for trimming and MiXCR for clone calling, and kept in-frame beta chains. Entries that share a CDR3 protein sequence are merged under the most common genes and DNA. The V and J calls come from TCRdb's annotation, not from the publication. Counted in this sample were roughly 42,000 distinct CDR3 sequences; under 25% of them appeared once. The ten largest clonotypes hold 5% to 6.5% of the sample.

The sequence is built from TRBV7-9 and TRBJ2-7; no D gene call is confident. Sequenced: glioma tissue, nonneoplastic brain tissue, or PBMCs (not recorded which). The sequence was obtained from a human donor with low-grade glioma or glioblastoma, undergoing nonglioma brain surgery, or in good health (not recorded which). The CDR3: CASSSTSYEQYF. The sequenced DNA: TGTGCCAGCAGCAGTACCTCCTACGAGCAGTACTTC.